This T cell receptor beta chain is from a study of breast tumors, draining lymph nodes, adjacent tissues (dated by TCRdb to the mid-2010s). The study in broad terms: In breast cancer patients, the study compared the TCR beta repertoires of tumor, adjacent nontumor tissue and axillary lymph nodes. In human breast cancer, the study set out to evaluate how tumor, surrounding tissue and draining lymph node repertoires relate to one another and whether T cells may move between these sites.

The lymph node samples were taken from the axillary draining lymph nodes of breast cancer patients. The germline V gene gives CDR1 as SGHTA and CDR2 as FQGNSA. The CDR3 spans 18 residues, from the cysteine through the phenylalanine. The DNA shown is the 54-base CDR3, in frame from base 1. Trimming removed 5 bases from V and 6 bases from J; the gene matches leave 17 bases unexplained. Comment on this clonotype: Its binding antigen is unknown. Base qualities were left out, and no much larger clone turns up one base away.

Results the study describes overall, beyond this receptor: Tumors showed preferential V and J gene usage, and their T-cell repertoire diversity fell below that of lymph nodes yet above that of nontumor tissue. The data were considered consistent with the idea that most tumor T cells come from the lymph node and then expand in tumor tissue. The conclusion that tumor T cells originate in lymph nodes was framed as consistent with a hypothesis rather than directly demonstrated. The similarity between tumor and nontumor tissue repertoires was significantly greater in luminal-like breast cancer than in basal-like breast cancer.

The reads were generated on an Illumina HiSeq 2000. Multiplex PCR amplification was used to generate the TCR beta chain libraries. High-throughput sequencing was used to analyze the amplified TCR beta chain products. TCRdb passed the public sequencing reads through fastp at Q25 and MiXCR, retaining productive beta sequences. Every distinct CDR3 protein forms one entry, paired with its most common genes and DNA. The sample table contains approximately 140,000 distinct CDR3 sequences; only one count was recorded for about 31% of them. The ten most abundant clones make up roughly 2.3% of the sample. This chain is built from TRBV7-2 and TRBJ2-1; TRBD2 lines up with 9 middle nucleotides. The origin of this receptor is a female donor with breast cancer. Some clones in this sample may be carry-over from other donors' samples. Material: axillary lymph node tissue. CDR3 protein: CASSPQIFSGGRGNEQFF. The bases are TGTGCCAGCAGCCCCCAGATTTTTAGCGGGGGACGGGGCAATGAGCAGTTCTTC.